The TCR beta chain under discussion was sequenced for a study of blood T cells in healthy people across ages. For the study at large: Template switching picked up about one barcoded beta molecule for each two T cells. General study results and limits: Long-lived donors exceeded aged donors in naive CD4+ cells and diversity. CMV status of donors was unknown, possibly confounding expanded clonotype changes.

Turning to this clonotype: Its specificity is unknown.

Using a J-beta primer mix together with a sample-barcoded 5' primer, a second PCR was run for roughly 6 to 11 cycles. A single record per CDR3 protein comes from TCRdb applying MiXCR to the 5' RACE reads. The sample comprises roughly 680,000 distinct CDR3 sequences, roughly 50% of which are singletons, and around 32% rests with the top ten. The CDR3 is 11 residues long. Trimming pared 6 bases from V and 7 bases from J, leaving 7 bases between. V is TRBV12-3 or TRBV12-4 and J is TRBJ2-1; D gene uncertain. The sequence came from an older woman in good health. The sample consisted of blood. CDR3 sequence reads: CASRGRNEQFF. In DNA form, the CDR3 reads TGTGCCAGCAGGGGAAGAAATGAGCAGTTCTTC.